This TCR beta chain was identified in a study of CD8 T cells in ankylosing spondylitis. Details on this clonotype: Its matching antigen is unknown.

MiXCR, run by TCRdb on the 5' RACE reads, gives a single entry per CDR3 protein. The sample holds about 450,000 distinct CDR3 sequences; about 25% are singletons and the top ten take about 0.9%. Points from the study as a whole: In ankylosing spondylitis patients, matched synovial fluid reportedly showed significant enrichment of disease-linked clones. Ankylosing spondylitis blood appeared to be characterized by a TCR beta motif of under ten highly homologous variants.

Sequencing was performed on blood, either unsorted or a sorted T cell fraction (not recorded which). The receptor comes from a male donor with ankylosing spondylitis.

The CDR3: CASSPNPGTGNTEAFF. The CDR3 DNA reads TGTGCCAGCAGTCCTAACCCCGGGACAGGGAACACTGAAGCTTTCTTT. This rearrangement joins TRBV12-3 or TRBV12-4 to TRBJ1-1, with TRBD1 matching 8 bases. The CDR3 is 16 residues long. V was clipped by 5 bases and J by 1 base; unmatched bases: 9.